Listed below are T cell receptor beta chains from one sample, sequenced in a study of cytomegalovirus exposure and HLA in healthy donors. Sequencing used immunoSEQ multiplex PCR; TCRdb keeps in-frame clones, though not all of them. The sample has 200,000 to 250,000 clones; 65% to 85% are singletons. Material: PBMCs. The receptors were gathered from a woman aged 25-40 years in good health and CMV-seropositive. CDR3s include the opening cysteine and the closing phenylalanine or tryptophan. The order of the fields is V gene, D gene, J gene, clone size, CDR3 protein, CDR3 DNA. The D gene is left open where the match is weak. Clone size is not always given. Where it is, it says once, few, many or a class for expanded clones.

TRBV5-1,-,TRBJ1-2,-,CASSPLTVNYGYTF,TGCGCCAGCAGCCCCCTGACAGTTAACTATGGCTACACCTTC
TRBV30,TRBD1,TRBJ1-4,-,CAADRGSTNEKLFF,TGTGCCGCGGACAGGGGATCAACTAATGAAAAACTGTTTTTT
TRBV10-2,-,TRBJ1-1,-,CASSDRGGRNTEAFF,TGCGCCAGCAGTGACCGGGGAGGAAGGAACACTGAAGCTTTCTTT
TRBV30,-,TRBJ2-7,-,CAWSDTAKYEQYF,TGTGCCTGGAGTGATACGGCAAAGTACGAGCAGTACTTC
TRBV9,-,TRBJ2-3,-,CASSVDGKGYTQYF,TGTGCCAGCAGCGTAGACGGGAAGGGGTATACGCAGTATTTT
TRBV28,-,TRBJ2-1,once,CASSYSGPSVNEQFF,TGTGCCAGCAGTTATTCGGGCCCGTCGGTGAATGAGCAGTTCTTC
TRBV10-3,-,TRBJ2-7,-,CAISVDSYEQYF,TGTGCCATCAGTGTGGACTCCTACGAGCAGTACTTC
TRBV6-6,TRBD1,TRBJ1-2,-,CASSPDRVVGGYTF,TGTGCCAGCAGTCCAGACAGGGTGGTTGGAGGCTACACCTTC
TRBV27,TRBD1,TRBJ1-5,-,CASRSTGVSNQPQHF,TGTGCCAGCAGGTCGACAGGGGTTAGCAATCAGCCCCAGCATTTT
TRBV6-5,-,TRBJ2-1,-,CASQSGYNEQFF,TGTGCCAGCCAGTCGGGGTACAATGAGCAGTTCTTC
TRBV10-3,TRBD1,TRBJ1-1,-,CATKNPTGGNTEAFF,TGTGCCACAAAGAACCCGACAGGGGGGAACACTGAAGCTTTCTTT
TRBV7-9,-,TRBJ1-2,-,CASSHPLGGYGYTF,TGTGCCAGCAGCCACCCGTTGGGGGGCTATGGCTACACCTTC
TRBV6-5,-,TRBJ1-1,-,CASKADWGRTEAFF,TGTGCCAGCAAAGCGGACTGGGGGAGAACTGAAGCTTTCTTT
TRBV9,-,TRBJ2-3,-,CASSVDQRSWDTQYF,TGTGCCAGCAGCGTAGACCAGCGATCGTGGGATACGCAGTATTTT
TRBV11-2,-,TRBJ2-7,-,CASSLVPGVTYEQYF,TGTGCCAGCAGCTTAGTCCCAGGGGTCACCTACGAGCAGTACTTC
TRBV20-1,-,TRBJ2-7,-,CSAGGSYEQYF,TGCAGTGCGGGAGGCTCATACGAGCAGTACTTC
TRBV9,TRBD2,TRBJ2-1,-,CASSATSGNNEQFF,TGTGCCAGCAGCGCGACTAGCGGGAACAATGAGCAGTTCTTC
TRBV5-1,-,TRBJ2-1,-,CASSGLAQYNEQFF,TGCGCCAGCAGTGGGCTAGCACAATACAATGAGCAGTTCTTC
TRBV4-2,TRBD1,TRBJ1-1,once,CASSQRTGDTEAFF,TGTGCCAGCAGCCAAAGGACAGGGGACACTGAAGCTTTCTTT
TRBV28,-,TRBJ1-2,-,CASRDLNYGYTF,TGTGCCAGCAGGGACCTGAACTATGGCTACACCTTC
TRBV28,TRBD1,TRBJ2-1,-,CASSFPGQTYNEQFF,TGTGCCAGCAGTTTCCCGGGACAGACATACAATGAGCAGTTCTTC
TRBV5-6,-,TRBJ1-2,few,CASSLQGAPGYTF,TGTGCCAGCAGCTTACAGGGAGCCCCTGGCTACACCTTC
TRBV6-5,TRBD1,TRBJ1-2,-,CASRGQDGYTF,TGTGCCAGCAGGGGACAGGATGGCTACACCTTC
TRBV28,-,TRBJ1-2,-,CASSLKHKPGYTF,TGTGCCAGCAGTTTAAAACATAAGCCTGGCTACACCTTC
TRBV7-9,TRBD2,TRBJ2-7,-,CASSAPGTIYEQYF,TGTGCCAGCAGCGCCCCCGGGACTATCTACGAGCAGTACTTC
TRBV30,TRBD1,TRBJ1-1,-,CAWRMTGRMNTEAFF,TGTGCCTGGAGGATGACAGGGAGGATGAACACTGAAGCTTTCTTT